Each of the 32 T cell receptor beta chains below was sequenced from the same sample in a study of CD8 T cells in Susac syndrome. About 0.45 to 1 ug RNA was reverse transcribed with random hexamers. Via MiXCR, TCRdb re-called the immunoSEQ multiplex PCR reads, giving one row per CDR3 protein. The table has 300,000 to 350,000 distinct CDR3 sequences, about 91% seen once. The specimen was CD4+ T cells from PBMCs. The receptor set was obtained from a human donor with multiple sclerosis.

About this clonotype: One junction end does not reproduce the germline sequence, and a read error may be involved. The CDR3 bases are TGTGCCAGCAATAACAGGGACCAGGAGACCCAGTACTTC. It codes for CASNNRDQETQYF. The genes are TRBV6-1 and TRBJ2-5, with D possibly being TRBD1 (6 bases). Per the germline V gene, CDR1 is MNHNS and CDR2 is SASEGT. CDR3 length: 13 residues.

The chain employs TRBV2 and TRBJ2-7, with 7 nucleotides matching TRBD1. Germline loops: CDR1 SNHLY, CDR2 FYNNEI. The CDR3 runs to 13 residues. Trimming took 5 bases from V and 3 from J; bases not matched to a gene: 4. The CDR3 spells CASSRDSNYEQYF. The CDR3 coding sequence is TGTGCCAGCAGTAGGGACAGCAACTACGAGCAGTACTTC.

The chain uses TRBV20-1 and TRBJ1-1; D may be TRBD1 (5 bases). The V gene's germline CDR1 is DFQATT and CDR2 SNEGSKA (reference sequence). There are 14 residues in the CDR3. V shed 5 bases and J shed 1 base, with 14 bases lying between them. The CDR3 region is CSADPGRQNTEAFF. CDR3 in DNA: TGCAGTGCTGATCCGGGACGGCAGAACACTGAAGCTTTCTTT.

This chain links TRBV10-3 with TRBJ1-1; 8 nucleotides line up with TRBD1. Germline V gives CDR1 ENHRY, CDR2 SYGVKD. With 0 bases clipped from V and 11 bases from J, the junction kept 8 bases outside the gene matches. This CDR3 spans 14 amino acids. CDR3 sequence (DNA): TGTGCCATCAGTGAGTCCCAAGACAGGGGTCGGGCTTTCTTT. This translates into CAISESQDRGRAFF.

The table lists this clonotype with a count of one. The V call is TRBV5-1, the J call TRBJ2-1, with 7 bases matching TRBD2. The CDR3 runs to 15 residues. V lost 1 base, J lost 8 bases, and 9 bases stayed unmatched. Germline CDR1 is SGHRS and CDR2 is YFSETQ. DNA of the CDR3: TGCGCCAGCAGCTTGTCGGCGGGAGTTTTTGATGAGCAGTTCTTC. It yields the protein CASSLSAGVFDEQFF.

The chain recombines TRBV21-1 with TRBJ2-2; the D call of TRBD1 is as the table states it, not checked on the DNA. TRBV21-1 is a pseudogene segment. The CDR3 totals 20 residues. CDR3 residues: CASSKVRGCSRIRATGELFF. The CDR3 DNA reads TGTGCCAGCAGCAAAGTACGGGGGTGCTCTAGAATTCGAGCTACCGGGGAGCTGTTTTTT.

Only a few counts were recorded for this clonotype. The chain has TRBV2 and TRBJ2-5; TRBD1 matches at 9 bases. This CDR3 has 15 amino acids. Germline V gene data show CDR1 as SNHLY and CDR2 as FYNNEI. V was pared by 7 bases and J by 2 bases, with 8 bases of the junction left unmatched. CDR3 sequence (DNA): TGTGCCAGCACCCGACGGACAGGGGCGCAAGAGACCCAGTACTTC. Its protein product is CASTRRTGAQETQYF. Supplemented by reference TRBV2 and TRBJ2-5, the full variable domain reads EPEVTQTPSHQVTQMGQEVILRCVPISNHLYFYWYRQILGQKVEFLVSFYNNEISEKSEIFDDQFSVERPDGSNFTLKIRSTKLEDSAMYFCASTRRTGAQETQYFGPGTRLLVL.

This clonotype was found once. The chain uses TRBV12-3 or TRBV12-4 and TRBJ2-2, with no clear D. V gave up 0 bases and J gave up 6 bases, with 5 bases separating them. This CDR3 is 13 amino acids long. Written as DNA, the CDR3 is TGTGCCAGCAGTTTAGCGCGGTCCGGGGAGCTGTTTTTT. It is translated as CASSLARSGELFF.

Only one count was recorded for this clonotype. CDR3 region: CASSIGRGSNQPQHF. For the CDR3, the DNA is TGTGCCAGTAGTATCGGCAGGGGGAGCAATCAGCCCCAGCATTTT. The chain is built from TRBV19 and TRBJ1-5, with TRBD1 matching over 7 bases. The trim removed 3 bases at V and 1 base at J, leaving 3 bases unmatched. The CDR3 covers 15 residues. Germline-derived CDR1 and CDR2 are LNHDA and SQIVND (reference sequence).

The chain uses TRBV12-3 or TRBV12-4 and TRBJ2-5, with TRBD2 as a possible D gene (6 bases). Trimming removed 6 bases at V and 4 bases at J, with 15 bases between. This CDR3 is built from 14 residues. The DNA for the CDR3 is TGTGCCAGCAGATTCCACTCCGGGGGAGAGACCCAGTACTTC. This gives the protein CASRFHSGGETQYF.

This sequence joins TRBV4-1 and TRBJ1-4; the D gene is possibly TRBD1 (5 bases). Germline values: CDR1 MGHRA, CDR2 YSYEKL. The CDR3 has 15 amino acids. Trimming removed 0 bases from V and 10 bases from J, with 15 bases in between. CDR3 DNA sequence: TGCGCCAGCAGCCAAGAATGGTCAGCGAGGGGAAAACTGTTTTTT. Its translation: CASSQEWSARGKLFF.

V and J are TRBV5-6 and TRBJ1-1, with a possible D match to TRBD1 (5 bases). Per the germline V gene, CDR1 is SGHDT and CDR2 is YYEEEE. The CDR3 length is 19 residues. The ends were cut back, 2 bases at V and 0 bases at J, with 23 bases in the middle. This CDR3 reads CASSFLAYNRDSLNTEAFF. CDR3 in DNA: TGTGCCAGCAGCTTCCTTGCCTACAACCGTGACAGCCTGAACACTGAAGCTTTCTTT.

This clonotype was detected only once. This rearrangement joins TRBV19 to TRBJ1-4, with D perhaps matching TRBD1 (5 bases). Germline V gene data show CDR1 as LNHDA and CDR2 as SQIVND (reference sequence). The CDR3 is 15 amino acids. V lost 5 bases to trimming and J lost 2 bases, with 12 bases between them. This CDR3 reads CASSPSGTTNEKLFF. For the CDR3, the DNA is TGTGCCAGTAGTCCGTCAGGGACTACTAATGAAAAACTGTTTTTT.

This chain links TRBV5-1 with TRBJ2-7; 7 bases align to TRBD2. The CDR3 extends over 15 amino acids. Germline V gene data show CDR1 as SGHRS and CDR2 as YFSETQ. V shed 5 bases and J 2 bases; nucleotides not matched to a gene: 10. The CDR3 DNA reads TGCGCCAGCAGGCGGGAGCGTCAGTTGACCTACGAGCAGTACTTC. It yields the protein CASRRERQLTYEQYF.

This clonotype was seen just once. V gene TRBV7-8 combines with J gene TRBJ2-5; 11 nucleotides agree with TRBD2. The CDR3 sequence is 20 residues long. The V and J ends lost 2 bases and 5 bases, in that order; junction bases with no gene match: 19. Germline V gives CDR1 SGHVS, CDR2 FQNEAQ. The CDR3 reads CASSLKITIVSGRALETQYF. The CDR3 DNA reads TGTGCCAGCAGCTTAAAAATAACCATCGTTAGCGGGAGGGCCCTGGAGACCCAGTACTTC.

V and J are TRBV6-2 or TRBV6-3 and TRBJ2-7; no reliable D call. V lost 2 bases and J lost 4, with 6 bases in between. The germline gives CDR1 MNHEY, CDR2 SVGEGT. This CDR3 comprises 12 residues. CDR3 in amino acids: CASSYGRYEQYF. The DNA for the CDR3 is TGTGCCAGCAGTTACGGCAGATACGAGCAGTACTTC.

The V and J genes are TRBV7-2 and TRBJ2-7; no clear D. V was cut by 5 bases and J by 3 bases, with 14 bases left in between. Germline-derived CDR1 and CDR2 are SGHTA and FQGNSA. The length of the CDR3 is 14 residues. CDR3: CASSTTAGRYEQYF. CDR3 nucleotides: TGTGCCAGCAGCACCACCGCCGGGCGCTACGAGCAGTACTTC.

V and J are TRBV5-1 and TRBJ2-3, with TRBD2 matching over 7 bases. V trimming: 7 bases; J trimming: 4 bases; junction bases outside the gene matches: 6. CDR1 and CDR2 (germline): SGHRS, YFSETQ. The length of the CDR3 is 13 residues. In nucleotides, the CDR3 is TGCGCCAGCGGCGACGGGGGGTCAGATACGCAGTATTTT. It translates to CASGDGGSDTQYF.

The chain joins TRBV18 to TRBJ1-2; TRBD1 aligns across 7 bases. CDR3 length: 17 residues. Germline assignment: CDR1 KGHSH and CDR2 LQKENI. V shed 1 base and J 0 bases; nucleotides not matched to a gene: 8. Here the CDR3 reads CASSPRGQPLTNYGYTF. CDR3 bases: TGTGCCAGCTCACCACGGGGACAGCCGCTAACTAACTATGGCTACACCTTC. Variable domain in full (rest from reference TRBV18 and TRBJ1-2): NAGVMQNPRHLVRRRGQEARLRCSPMKGHSHVYWYRQLPEEGLKFMVYLQKENIIDESGMPKERFSAEFPKEGPSILRIQQVVRGDSAAYFCASSPRGQPLTNYGYTFGSGTRLTVV.

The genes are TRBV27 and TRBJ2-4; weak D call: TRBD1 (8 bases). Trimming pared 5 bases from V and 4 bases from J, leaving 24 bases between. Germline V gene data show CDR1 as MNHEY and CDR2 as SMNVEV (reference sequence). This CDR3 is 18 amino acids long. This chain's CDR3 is CASSAGQGWGGLKNIQYF. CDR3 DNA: TGTGCCAGCAGTGCCGGACAGGGCTGGGGGGGGTTAAAAAACATTCAGTACTTC.

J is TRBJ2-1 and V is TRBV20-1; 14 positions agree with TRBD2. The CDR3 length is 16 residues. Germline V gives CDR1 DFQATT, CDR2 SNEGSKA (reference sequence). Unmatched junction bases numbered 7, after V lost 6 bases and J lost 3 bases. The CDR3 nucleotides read TGCAGTGCAAACCGACTAGCGGGAGGGCTCTACAATGAGCAGTTCTTC. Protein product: CSANRLAGGLYNEQFF.

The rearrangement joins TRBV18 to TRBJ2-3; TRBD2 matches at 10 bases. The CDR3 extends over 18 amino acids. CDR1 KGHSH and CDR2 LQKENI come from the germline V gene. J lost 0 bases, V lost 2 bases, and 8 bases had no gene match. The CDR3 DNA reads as TGTGCCAGCTCACCAGCCAGCGGGAGGGCCTTAAGCACAGATACGCAGTATTTT. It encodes CASSPASGRALSTDTQYF.

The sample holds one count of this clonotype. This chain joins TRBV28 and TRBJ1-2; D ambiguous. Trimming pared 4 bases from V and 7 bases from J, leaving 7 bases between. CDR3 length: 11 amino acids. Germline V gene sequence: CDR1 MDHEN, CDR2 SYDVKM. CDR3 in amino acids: CASSSESGYTF. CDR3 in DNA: TGTGCCAGCAGTTCTGAAAGTGGCTACACCTTC.

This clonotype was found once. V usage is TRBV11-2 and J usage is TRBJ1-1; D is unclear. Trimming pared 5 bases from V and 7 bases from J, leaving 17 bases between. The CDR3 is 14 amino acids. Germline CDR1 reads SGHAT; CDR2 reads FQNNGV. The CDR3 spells CASSQQLAAHEAFF. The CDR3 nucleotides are TGTGCCAGCAGCCAACAGCTAGCCGCCCATGAAGCTTTCTTT.

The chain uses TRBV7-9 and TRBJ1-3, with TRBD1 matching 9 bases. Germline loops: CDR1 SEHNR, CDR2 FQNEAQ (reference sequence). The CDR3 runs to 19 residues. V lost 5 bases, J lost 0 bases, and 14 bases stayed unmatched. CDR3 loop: CASSAYRGQPLISGNTIYF. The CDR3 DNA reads TGTGCCAGCAGCGCCTACAGGGGGCAACCTCTTATCTCTGGAAACACCATATATTTT.

The CDR3 DNA reads TGTGCCAGCAGTCCCTCGCGGAGGGCCCAGAACACCGGGGAGCTGTTTTTT. Translated, it gives CASSPSRRAQNTGELFF. The chain combines TRBV27 with TRBJ2-2, with D tentatively TRBD2 (6 bases). The length of the CDR3 is 17 residues. Looked up from germline, CDR1 is MNHEY and CDR2 is SMNVEV (reference sequence). With 5 bases removed from V and 1 base from J, the gap between germline ends came to 17 bases.

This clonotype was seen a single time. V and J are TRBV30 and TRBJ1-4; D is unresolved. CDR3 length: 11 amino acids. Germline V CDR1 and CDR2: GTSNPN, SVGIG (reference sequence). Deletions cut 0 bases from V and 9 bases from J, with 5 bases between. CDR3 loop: CAWSVQKKLFF. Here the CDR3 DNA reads TGTGCCTGGAGTGTACAGAAAAAACTGTTTTTT. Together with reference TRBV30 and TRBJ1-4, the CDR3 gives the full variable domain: SQTIHQWPATLVQPVGSPLSLECTVEGTSNPNLYWYRQAAGRGLQLLFYSVGIGQISSEVPQNLSASRPQDRQFILSSKKLLLSDSGFYLCAWSVQKKLFFGSGTQLSVL.

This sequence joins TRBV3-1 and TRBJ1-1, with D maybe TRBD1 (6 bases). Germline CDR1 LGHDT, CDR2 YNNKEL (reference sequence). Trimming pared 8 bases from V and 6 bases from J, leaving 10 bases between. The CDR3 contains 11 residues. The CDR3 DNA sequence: TGTGCCAGCTCACAGGGAGCTGAAGCTTTCTTT. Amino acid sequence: CASSQGAEAFF.

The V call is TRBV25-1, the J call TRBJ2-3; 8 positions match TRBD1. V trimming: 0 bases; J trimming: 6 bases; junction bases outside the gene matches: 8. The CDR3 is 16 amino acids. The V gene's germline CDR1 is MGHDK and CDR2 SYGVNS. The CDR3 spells CASSEYRAGGEDTQYF. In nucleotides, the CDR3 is TGTGCCAGCAGTGAATACCGGGCAGGGGGCGAGGATACGCAGTATTTT.

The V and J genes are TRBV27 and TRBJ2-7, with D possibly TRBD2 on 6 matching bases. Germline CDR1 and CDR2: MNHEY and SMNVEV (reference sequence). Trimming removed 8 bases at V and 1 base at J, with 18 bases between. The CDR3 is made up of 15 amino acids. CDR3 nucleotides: TGTGCCAGCGGGCGATGGAGTGGGGGGTCCTACGAGCAGTACTTC. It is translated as CASGRWSGGSYEQYF.

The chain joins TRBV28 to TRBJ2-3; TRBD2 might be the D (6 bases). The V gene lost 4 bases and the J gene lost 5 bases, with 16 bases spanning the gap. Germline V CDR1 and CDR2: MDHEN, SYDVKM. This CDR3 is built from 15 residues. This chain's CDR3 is CASSSRARGGDTQYF. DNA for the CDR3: TGTGCCAGCAGTTCCCGAGCAAGGGGAGGAGATACGCAGTATTTT.

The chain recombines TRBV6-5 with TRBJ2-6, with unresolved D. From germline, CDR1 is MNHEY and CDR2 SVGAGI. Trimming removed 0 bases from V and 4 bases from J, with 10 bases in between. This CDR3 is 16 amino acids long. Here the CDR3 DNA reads TGTGCCAGCAGTTACTCGGCGGCTGGCGGGGCCAACGTCCTGACTTTC. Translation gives CASSYSAAGGANVLTF.